Below, 2 T cell receptor beta chains from the same sample are listed, as sequenced in a study of blood T cells in healthy people across ages. The use of a sample-barcoded 5' primer and a J-beta primer mix characterized a second PCR of roughly 6 to 11 cycles. TCRdb itself ran the 5' RACE reads through MiXCR, one entry per CDR3 protein. Counted here are hundreds of thousands of distinct CDR3 sequences, 55% to 70% occurring once; the ten biggest clones make up roughly 20%. The specimen was blood. All receptors come from a man between 25 and 39 years old in good health.

This clonotype is a singleton in its sample. The V gene is TRBV11-2, the J gene TRBJ2-7, with 7 bases lining up with TRBD1. The germline V gene encodes CDR1 SGHAT and CDR2 FQNNGV. The J segment lost 1 base and the V segment lost 3 bases, leaving 6 bases of the junction unmatched. CDR3 length equals 15 residues. The CDR3 is CASSFTGAMSYEQYF. Written as DNA, the CDR3 is TGTGCCAGCAGCTTTACAGGGGCCATGTCCTACGAGCAGTACTTC.

Only a few counts were recorded for this clonotype. The gene calls are TRBV27 and TRBJ1-2; D may be TRBD1 (5 bases). The germline CDR1 and CDR2 sequences are MNHEY and SMNVEV (reference sequence). The CDR3 is 12 amino acids. V dropped 5 bases and J dropped 4 bases, with 8 bases sitting between them. CDR3 nucleotide sequence: TGTGCCAGCAGTGCCACAGGCTATGGCTACACCTTC. Amino acids: CASSATGYGYTF.